Below are 27 T cell receptor beta chains sequenced from a single sample in a study of cytomegalovirus exposure and HLA in healthy donors. Researchers ran the PCR with 60 Vbeta and 13 Jbeta primers. Some clones are missing from TCRdb's copy, which holds only in-frame ones; the method was immunoSEQ multiplex PCR. Of about 130,000 clones listed, roughly 81% are singletons. Source material: PBMCs. The receptors derive from a woman aged 25-40 years in good health and CMV-seronegative.

The CDR3 DNA reads as TGTGCCAGCAGTGAAGCTTTCGGTCGGAGCGGGAGGAACACCGGGGAGCTGTTTTTT. Amino acid sequence: CASSEAFGRSGRNTGELFF. The chain couples TRBV2 to TRBJ2-2, with 8 bases that match TRBD2. With V trimmed by 0 bases and J by 1 base, 10 bases remained unmatched. The CDR3 loop spans 19 amino acids. Germline assignment: CDR1 SNHLY and CDR2 FYNNEI.

The rearrangement links TRBV28 to TRBJ1-1, with 10 bases identical to TRBD1. The CDR3 consists of 14 residues. The V gene's germline CDR1 is MDHEN and CDR2 SYDVKM. With V trimmed by 3 bases and J by 6 bases, 4 bases remained unmatched. The CDR3, as DNA: TGTGCCAGCAGTTTGGGACAGGGGTTACCTGAAGCTTTCTTT. It encodes CASSLGQGLPEAFF. The full variable domain, with the rest looked up from reference TRBV28 and TRBJ1-1, is DVKVTQSSRYLVKRTGEKVFLECVQDMDHENMFWYRQDPGLGLRLIYFSYDVKMKEKGDIPEGYSVSREKKERFSLILESASTNQTSMYLCASSLGQGLPEAFFGQGTRLTVV.

The V gene is TRBV2, the J gene TRBJ2-6; D gene unclear. The CDR3 length is 14 residues. Deletions cut 6 bases from V and 0 bases from J, with 6 bases between. Germline-derived CDR1 and CDR2 are SNHLY and FYNNEI. The CDR3 bases are TGTGCCAGCAGGTACAACTCTGGGGCCAACGTCCTGACTTTC. Translating it yields CASRYNSGANVLTF.

Written as DNA, the CDR3 is TGTGCCACCAGCAGAGATAACAGGGATGGATCACCCCTCCACTTT. Encoded protein: CATSRDNRDGSPLHF. The chain carries TRBV15 and TRBJ1-6, with TRBD1 as a possible D gene (6 bases). V was cut by 0 bases and J by 10 bases, with 13 bases left in between. CDR3 length: 15 amino acids. The V gene's germline CDR1 is LNHNV and CDR2 YYDKDF (reference sequence).

The rearrangement joins TRBV7-3 to TRBJ2-3, with 13 positions matching TRBD2. The V gene end was trimmed by 6 bases and the J gene end by 5 bases; junction bases not matched to a gene: 5. CDR1 and CDR2 from the germline V gene are SGHTA and FQGTGA. The length of the CDR3 is 15 residues. CDR3 region: CASSTSGGAGDTQYF. CDR3 bases: TGTGCCAGCAGTACTAGCGGGGGGGCAGGAGATACGCAGTATTTT. Based on the CDR3 plus reference TRBV7-3 and TRBJ2-3, the full variable domain is GAGVSQTPSNKVTEKGKYVELRCDPISGHTALYWYRQSLGQGPEFLIYFQGTGAADDSGLPNDRFFAVRPEGSVSTLKIQRTERGDSAVYLCASSTSGGAGDTQYFGPGTRLTVL.

This chain uses TRBV4-1 with TRBJ1-5; 9 bases match TRBD1. J was trimmed by 4 bases and V by 3 bases; bases with no gene match: 4. The germline gives CDR1 MGHRA, CDR2 YSYEKL. The CDR3 consists of 15 residues. This CDR3 reads CASSQRQGVNQPQHF. CDR3 sequence (DNA): TGCGCCAGCAGCCAGAGACAGGGGGTAAATCAGCCCCAGCATTTT.

The gene calls are TRBV29-1 and TRBJ2-7, with 9 bases fitting TRBD1. This CDR3 is built from 12 residues. The ends lost 7 bases at V and 2 bases at J; junction bases unmatched: 3. In germline, CDR1 is SQVTM, CDR2 ANQGSEA. The CDR3 reads CSAGTGTYEQYF. The CDR3 DNA follows: TGCAGCGCCGGGACAGGGACCTACGAGCAGTACTTC.

This clone was detected once. The genes are TRBV19 and TRBJ2-7; D remains unclear. Between the trimmed V and J ends, which lost 3 bases and 1 base, there was a span of 10 bases. Germline lookup yields CDR1 LNHDA and CDR2 SQIVND (reference sequence). This CDR3 region has 14 residues. In DNA, the CDR3 is TGTGCCAGTAGTATTGGGCAAAGTTCCTACGAGCAGTACTTC. Its protein is CASSIGQSSYEQYF.

This clone has just one count. The chain joins TRBV5-1 to TRBJ1-2; no clear D gene. The V gene's germline CDR1 is SGHRS and CDR2 YFSETQ. With 0 bases removed from V and 6 bases from J, the gap between germline ends came to 9 bases. CDR3 size: 13 residues. In DNA, the CDR3 is TGCGCCAGCAGCTTGGGAGGGTCGAATGGCTACACCTTC. Protein product: CASSLGGSNGYTF. The variable domain in full, completed from reference TRBV5-1 and TRBJ1-2, reads KAGVTQTPRYLIKTRGQQVTLSCSPISGHRSVSWYQQTPGQGLQFLFEYFSETQRNKGNFPGRFSGRQFSNSRSEMNVSTLELGDSALYLCASSLGGSNGYTFGSGTRLTVV.

The chain is built from TRBV18 and TRBJ1-4, with 7 nucleotides matching TRBD1. V dropped 5 bases and J dropped 0; count of bases not matched to a gene: 6. Looked up from germline, CDR1 is KGHSH and CDR2 is LQKENI. CDR3 length: 16 residues. The chain's CDR3 is CASSDRVAATNEKLFF. The CDR3 nucleotides read TGTGCCAGCTCAGACAGGGTAGCTGCAACTAATGAAAAACTGTTTTTT.

This chain joins TRBV30 and TRBJ2-7, with 9 bases lining up with TRBD1. Trimming at V came to 1 base and at J to 0 bases, leaving 7 bases not matched to a gene. Germline V gives CDR1 GTSNPN, CDR2 SVGIG (reference sequence). The CDR3 consists of 16 residues. CDR3 coding DNA: TGTGCCTGGAGTGATACGGGACAGGGTCCCTCCTACGAGCAGTACTTC. It encodes CAWSDTGQGPSYEQYF.

This chain uses TRBV9 with TRBJ2-6, with TRBD2 as a possible D gene (5 bases). V lost 4 bases and J lost 2, with 13 bases in between. Germline CDR1 and CDR2: SGDLS and YYNGEE. The CDR3 is 16 residues long. The CDR3, as DNA: TGTGCCAGCAGCCCCACTAGTAGGGCTGGGGCCAACGTCCTGACTTTC. Translated, it gives CASSPTSRAGANVLTF.

The chain has TRBV6-6 and TRBJ1-5; TRBD1 matches 11 bases. The CDR3 spans 16 residues. Germline assignment: CDR1 MNHNY and CDR2 SVGAGI (reference sequence). Losses at the gene ends were 9 bases for V and 6 bases for J; bases not matched to a gene: 13. As DNA, the CDR3 is TGTGCCAGTACTCTTTTCGGACAGGGGGCATTTCAGCCCCAGCATTTT. Translation gives CASTLFGQGAFQPQHF.

In its sample, this clone was seen a few times. The chain combines TRBV6-6 with TRBJ2-7; D remains ambiguous. Germline V lookup: CDR1 MNHNY, CDR2 SVGAGI (reference sequence). This CDR3 is 15 amino acids long. V lost 4 bases and J lost 1, with 14 bases in between. The CDR3 here is CASSFAPEMSYEQYF. The CDR3 coding sequence is TGTGCCAGCAGTTTTGCCCCTGAGATGTCCTACGAGCAGTACTTC.

The V gene is TRBV4-1, the J gene TRBJ2-7; the match to TRBD1 covers 7 bases. The CDR3 is 11 residues long. Trimming cost V 8 bases and J 4 bases; bases outside gene matches: 2. The V gene's germline CDR1 is MGHRA and CDR2 YSYEKL. DNA for the CDR3: TGCGCCAGCCAGGGGGAGTACGAGCAGTACTTC. Translating gives CASQGEYEQYF.

This clone has only a few counts. J is TRBJ1-2 and V is TRBV7-8, with TRBD1 as a possible D gene (5 bases). Germline CDR1 and CDR2: SGHVS and FQNEAQ. The germline V and J ends were trimmed by 5 bases and 5 bases, with 15 bases remaining between them. This CDR3 is built from 14 residues. This CDR3 is CASSPLPGRYGYTF. DNA of the CDR3: TGTGCCAGCAGCCCTCTCCCAGGGAGGTATGGCTACACCTTC.

The chain carries TRBV6-6 and TRBJ1-2, with TRBD1 identical over 10 bases. The J segment lost 8 bases and the V segment lost 5 bases, leaving 2 bases of the junction unmatched. CDR3 size: 12 residues. In germline, CDR1 is MNHNY, CDR2 SVGAGI (reference sequence). CDR3 residues: CASSDRGQGYTF. CDR3 coding DNA: TGTGCCAGCAGTGACAGGGGGCAGGGCTACACCTTC.

The chain combines TRBV30 with TRBJ1-1, with D maybe TRBD1 (5 bases). Germline V gene sequence: CDR1 GTSNPN, CDR2 SVGIG (reference sequence). V shed 5 bases and J shed 0 bases, with 10 bases lying between them. This CDR3 region has 13 residues. The CDR3 is CAWGGVMNTEAFF. The CDR3, as DNA: TGTGCCTGGGGGGGGGTTATGAACACTGAAGCTTTCTTT.

This sequence joins TRBV27 and TRBJ1-2; no firm D call. The V gene's germline CDR1 is MNHEY and CDR2 SMNVEV (reference sequence). Trimming took off 6 bases at V and 3 bases at J, with 17 bases between the two ends. The CDR3 contains 15 residues. CDR3 in DNA: TGTGCCAGCAGACCCAAATGGGAGACTCACTATGGCTACACCTTC. As protein: CASRPKWETHYGYTF.

On this clone itself: Other DNA sequences in the same sample also yield this CDR3. The rearrangement uses TRBV7-2 and TRBJ2-7; the match to TRBD2 covers 11 bases. The CDR3 spans 17 residues. The V gene end was trimmed by 3 bases and the J gene end by 4 bases; junction bases not matched to a gene: 11. Germline CDR1 is SGHTA and CDR2 is FQGNSA. CDR3 nucleotide sequence: TGTGCCAGCAGCTTTCTGAAGGCTAGCGGGGGGTCGTACGAGCAGTACTTC. Amino acid sequence: CASSFLKASGGSYEQYF.

V gene TRBV7-9 combines with J gene TRBJ2-1; the D gene is possibly TRBD1 (6 bases). The CDR3 has 17 amino acids. Germline loops: CDR1 SEHNR, CDR2 FQNEAQ (reference sequence). CDR3 sequence: CSTPVEFFKQGPVVGFF. CDR3 nucleotide sequence: TGTTCCACCCCCGTAGAGTTTTTCAAACAGGGTCCCGTTGTGGGGTTCTTC. Together with reference TRBV7-9 and TRBJ2-1, the CDR3 gives the full variable domain: DTGVSQNPRHKITKRGQNVTFRCDPISEHNRLYWYRQTLGQGPEFLTYFQNEAQLEKSRLLSDRFSAERPKGSFSTLEIQRTEQGDSAMYLCSTPVEFFKQGPVVGFFGPGTRLTVL.

The chain joins TRBV11-2 to TRBJ2-7; 13 bases are shared with TRBD2. Germline V gene lookup returns CDR1 SGHAT and CDR2 FQNNGV. Losses at the gene ends were 4 bases for V and 7 bases for J; bases not matched to a gene: 4. The CDR3 consists of 14 residues. DNA for the CDR3: TGTGCCAGCAGCTACTCGGGACTAGCGGGGGAGCAGTACTTC. Translating gives CASSYSGLAGEQYF.

V is TRBV7-2 and J is TRBJ2-7, with 11 bases fitting TRBD2. Germline trimming cut 5 bases from V and 1 base from J; bases unmatched to any gene: 4. Looked up from germline, CDR1 is SGHTA and CDR2 is FQGNSA. The CDR3 is 15 amino acids. In nucleotides, the CDR3 is TGTGCCAGCAGCATTAGCGGGGGGGGTTCCTACGAGCAGTACTTC. It is translated as CASSISGGGSYEQYF.

The V gene is TRBV2, the J gene TRBJ1-5; D possibly corresponds to TRBD1 (5 bases). The V end was cut by 6 bases, the J end by 2 bases, with 17 bases between. The CDR3 is made up of 16 amino acids. CDR1 and CDR2 (germline): SNHLY, FYNNEI. For the CDR3, the DNA is TGTGCCAGCAGGCAGGGTGGCGCGAGTGGCAATCAGCCCCAGCATTTT. Amino acid sequence: CASRQGGASGNQPQHF.

V is TRBV4-2 and J is TRBJ2-7, with D uncertain. This CDR3 contains 13 residues. Trimming shortened V by 5 bases and J by 4 bases, and 12 bases separated the two germline ends. The V gene's germline CDR1 is LGHNA and CDR2 YNFKEQ. CDR3 loop: CASSNPLSYEQYF. The CDR3 DNA sequence: TGTGCCAGCAGCAACCCACTGAGTTACGAGCAGTACTTC.

J is TRBJ1-1 and V is TRBV25-1; TRBD1 matches 9 bases. The CDR3 spans 16 residues. Germline CDR1 reads MGHDK; CDR2 reads SYGVNS. V was clipped by 4 bases and J by 0 bases; unmatched bases: 6. CDR3 amino acids: CASSAGTGRMNTEAFF. The CDR3 DNA reads as TGTGCCAGCAGTGCCGGGACAGGGAGAATGAACACTGAAGCTTTCTTT.

The chain carries TRBV5-8 and TRBJ1-2; 12 bases agree with TRBD1. The CDR3 length is 16 residues. The junction had 12 bases not matched to a gene; V was cut back by 4 bases and J by 8 bases. Per the germline V gene, CDR1 is SGHTS and CDR2 is YDEGEE. The CDR3 region is CASSPPGQGALGGYTF. The CDR3 bases are TGTGCCAGCAGCCCTCCGGGACAGGGGGCTTTGGGCGGCTACACCTTC.